Described below is a single T cell receptor (beta chain) sequence and its context. The antigen is unknown. This specimen belongs to a study of T cell therapy after organ transplantation. Notes on the study in general: Effects of concurrent antirejection and antiviral medications were not evaluable.

Time point specified: 4-8 weeks after completion of therapy. Only in-frame clones appear in the TCRdb table, and some are missing; sequencing was by immunoSEQ multiplex PCR. The data show 20,000 or so clones, approximately 85% seen once. This CDR3 is 15 amino acids long. In germline, CDR1 is GTSNPN, CDR2 SVGIG (reference sequence). V was cut by 0 bases and J by 0 bases, with 9 bases left in between. The chain couples TRBV30 to TRBJ1-5; D might be TRBD1 (6 bases). The TCR comes from a human patient who had received a solid organ transplant and had CMV disease. A share of the T cells may be of graft donor origin. The sample consisted of CD8+ T cells from blood, taken after autologous CMV-specific T cell therapy. CDR3 in DNA: TGTGCCTGGAGTGTGGACAGTCATAGCAATCAGCCCCAGCATTTT. Protein: CAWSVDSHSNQPQHF.